These T cell receptor beta chains were read from a single sample in a study of molecular identifiers for immune sequencing clone quantification. TCRdb reprocessed the PCR reads via MiXCR and lists one record per CDR3 protein. The sample has approximately 500,000 distinct CDR3 sequences, roughly 26% seen once. Sequencing was done on a sample of naive CD8+ T cells from blood, with Jurkat cell RNA spiked in. The receptors stem from a human donor in good health. Some libraries in this study had Jurkat cell RNA spiked in. The CDR3 runs from the conserved cysteine through the conserved F or W. The D gene is left open where the match is weak. A clone size is listed for some rows: how often the clone was seen (once, few, many), or a class if it is expanded.

abundance: few
v_gene: TRBV7-9
d_gene: TRBD1
len: 17
j_gene: TRBJ2-2
CDR3aa: CASSLFGGQGDTGELFF
CDR3nt: TGTGCCAGCAGCTTATTTGGGGGACAGGGGGACACCGGGGAGCTGTTTTTT

abundance: many
v_gene: TRBV6-2/TRBV6-3
d_gene: .
len: 13
j_gene: TRBJ2-3
CDR3aa: CASSYSSGDTQYF
CDR3nt: TGTGCCAGCAGTTACTCCTCCGGAGATACGCAGTATTTT

abundance: few
v_gene: TRBV30
d_gene: TRBD1
len: 21
j_gene: TRBJ1-5
CDR3aa: CAWGDRGRQLLKFRGNQPQHF
CDR3nt: TGTGCCTGGGGGGACAGGGGCCGCCAACTTCTCAAATTCCGGGGCAATCAGCCCCAGCATTTT

abundance: .
v_gene: TRBV29-1
d_gene: .
len: 14
j_gene: TRBJ2-7
CDR3aa: CSVEGQVASYEQYF
CDR3nt: TGCAGCGTTGAAGGACAGGTGGCTTCCTACGAGCAGTACTTC

abundance: once
v_gene: TRBV2
d_gene: .
len: 16
j_gene: TRBJ2-7
CDR3aa: CASSGDRRTETYEQYF
CDR3nt: TGTGCCAGCAGCGGAGATAGGCGGACGGAAACCTACGAGCAGTACTTC

abundance: few
v_gene: TRBV5-4
d_gene: .
len: 14
j_gene: TRBJ2-1
CDR3aa: CASSLSLSYNEQFF
CDR3nt: TGTGCCAGCAGCTTAAGTCTATCCTACAATGAGCAGTTCTTC

abundance: many
v_gene: TRBV7-9
d_gene: .
len: 12
j_gene: TRBJ2-7
CDR3aa: CASSPDDYEQYF
CDR3nt: TGTGCCAGCAGCCCCGACGACTACGAGCAGTACTTC

abundance: .
v_gene: TRBV7-9
d_gene: .
len: 12
j_gene: TRBJ2-2
CDR3aa: CASSFNPGELFF
CDR3nt: TGTGCCAGCAGCTTTAACCCCGGGGAGCTGTTTTTT

abundance: many
v_gene: TRBV30
d_gene: TRBD1
len: 15
j_gene: TRBJ1-1
CDR3aa: CAWSVTGTGDTEAFF
CDR3nt: TGTGCCTGGAGTGTTACCGGGACAGGCGACACTGAAGCTTTCTTT

abundance: .
v_gene: TRBV7-9
d_gene: .
len: 15
j_gene: TRBJ1-4
CDR3aa: CASSLIFAGREKPFF
CDR3nt: TGTGCCAGCAGCCTAATATTCGCAGGTCGGGAAAAACCGTTTTTT

abundance: .
v_gene: TRBV27
d_gene: .
len: 13
j_gene: TRBJ2-1
CDR3aa: CASSRESYDEQFF
CDR3nt: TGTGCCAGCAGTAGGGAGTCCTACGATGAGCAGTTCTTC

abundance: many
v_gene: TRBV6-6
d_gene: TRBD2
len: 15
j_gene: TRBJ2-3
CDR3aa: CASSRGTSGTDTQYF
CDR3nt: TGTGCCAGCAGCCGTGGGACTAGCGGCACAGATACGCAGTATTTT

abundance: .
v_gene: TRBV3-2
d_gene: .
len: 17
j_gene: TRBJ1-1
CDR3aa: CASSQEMGRSIETEAFF
CDR3nt: TGTGCCAGCAGCCAAGAAATGGGGAGGAGTATAGAGACTGAAGCTTTCTTT

abundance: many
v_gene: TRBV12-3/TRBV12-4
d_gene: .
len: 17
j_gene: TRBJ1-5
CDR3aa: CASSLARGTYSNQPQHF
CDR3nt: TGTGCCAGCAGTTTAGCTCGCGGGACATATAGCAATCAGCCCCAGCATTTT

abundance: .
v_gene: TRBV12-3/TRBV12-4
d_gene: .
len: 15
j_gene: TRBJ2-1
CDR3aa: CASSWGPGSGNEQFF
CDR3nt: TGTGCCAGCAGTTGGGGCCCAGGGAGCGGCAATGAGCAGTTCTTC

abundance: many
v_gene: TRBV28
d_gene: TRBD2
len: 15
j_gene: TRBJ2-5
CDR3aa: CASSGLAGGEETQYF
CDR3nt: TGTGCCAGCAGCGGGCTAGCGGGAGGTGAAGAGACCCAGTACTTC

abundance: .
v_gene: TRBV6-2/TRBV6-3
d_gene: TRBD1
len: 13
j_gene: TRBJ2-5
CDR3aa: CASRDDRVEAQYF
CDR3nt: TGTGCCAGCCGAGACGACAGGGTTGAGGCCCAGTACTTC

abundance: many
v_gene: TRBV2
d_gene: .
len: 11
j_gene: TRBJ2-1
CDR3aa: CASHAVNEQFF
CDR3nt: TGTGCCAGCCACGCGGTCAATGAGCAGTTCTTC

abundance: many
v_gene: TRBV7-6
d_gene: .
len: 13
j_gene: TRBJ1-1
CDR3aa: CASSFGEGPEAFF
CDR3nt: TGTGCCAGCAGCTTTGGGGAAGGACCTGAAGCTTTCTTT

abundance: many
v_gene: TRBV5-1
d_gene: .
len: 15
j_gene: TRBJ1-3
CDR3aa: CASSLTGESGNTIYF
CDR3nt: TGCGCCAGCAGCTTAACGGGTGAATCTGGAAACACCATATATTTT

abundance: .
v_gene: TRBV28
d_gene: .
len: 15
j_gene: TRBJ2-7
CDR3aa: CASSYRGLSSYEQYF
CDR3nt: TGTGCCAGCAGCTATAGGGGCCTGAGCTCCTACGAGCAGTACTTC

abundance: .
v_gene: TRBV14
d_gene: TRBD2
len: 18
j_gene: TRBJ2-7
CDR3aa: CASSYYGGLGTSADEQYF
CDR3nt: TGTGCCAGCAGCTACTACGGGGGACTGGGGACTAGTGCGGACGAGCAGTACTTC

abundance: .
v_gene: TRBV4-2
d_gene: TRBD1
len: 16
j_gene: TRBJ1-6
CDR3aa: CASSWDRGNSYSPLHF
CDR3nt: TGTGCCAGCAGCTGGGACAGAGGGAATAGTTATTCACCCCTCCACTTT

abundance: .
v_gene: TRBV9
d_gene: TRBD2
len: 16
j_gene: TRBJ2-3
CDR3aa: CASSVLAGDFTDTQYF
CDR3nt: TGTGCCAGCAGCGTTCTAGCGGGGGATTTCACAGATACGCAGTATTTT

abundance: .
v_gene: TRBV5-4
d_gene: .
len: 13
j_gene: TRBJ2-2
CDR3aa: CASSVPGTGELFF
CDR3nt: TGTGCCAGCAGCGTACCGGGGACCGGGGAGCTGTTTTTT

abundance: many
v_gene: TRBV7-9
d_gene: TRBD2
len: 19
j_gene: TRBJ2-7
CDR3aa: CASSFSPGLAGGPVYEQYF
CDR3nt: TGTGCCAGCAGCTTTTCGCCGGGACTAGCGGGAGGGCCCGTTTACGAGCAGTACTTC

abundance: many
v_gene: TRBV27
d_gene: .
len: 13
j_gene: TRBJ2-1
CDR3aa: CASSLIQGYEQFF
CDR3nt: TGTGCCAGCAGTTTAATTCAGGGGTATGAGCAGTTCTTC

abundance: .
v_gene: TRBV9
d_gene: TRBD1
len: 14
j_gene: TRBJ2-7
CDR3aa: CASSADRVTYEQYF
CDR3nt: TGTGCCAGCAGCGCCGACAGGGTAACCTACGAGCAGTACTTC

abundance: .
v_gene: TRBV20-1
d_gene: .
len: 15
j_gene: TRBJ2-5
CDR3aa: CSARDLPAEQATQYF
CDR3nt: TGCAGTGCTAGAGATCTTCCGGCGGAACAAGCGACCCAGTACTTC

abundance: few
v_gene: TRBV4-3
d_gene: .
len: 13
j_gene: TRBJ2-2
CDR3aa: CASSQDPGRELFF
CDR3nt: TGCGCCAGCAGCCAAGACCCCGGCAGGGAGCTGTTTTTT

abundance: .
v_gene: TRBV24-1
d_gene: .
len: 22
j_gene: TRBJ2-1
CDR3aa: CATSDLAGPRTTKLRKYNEQFF
CDR3nt: TGTGCCACCAGTGATTTAGCAGGGCCCCGGACCACCAAACTCCGGAAATACAATGAGCAGTTCTTC

abundance: few
v_gene: TRBV27
d_gene: .
len: 14
j_gene: TRBJ1-1
CDR3aa: CASRSGPVNTEAFF
CDR3nt: TGTGCCAGCAGGTCAGGGCCGGTGAACACTGAAGCTTTCTTT

abundance: .
v_gene: TRBV2
d_gene: .
len: 14
j_gene: TRBJ1-1
CDR3aa: CASSELGANTEAFF
CDR3nt: TGTGCCAGCAGTGAACTGGGGGCGAACACTGAAGCTTTCTTT

abundance: .
v_gene: TRBV20-1
d_gene: TRBD2
len: 16
j_gene: TRBJ2-7
CDR3aa: CSARGTSGALTYEQYF
CDR3nt: TGCAGTGCTAGAGGGACTAGCGGGGCCCTTACCTACGAGCAGTACTTC

abundance: few
v_gene: TRBV4-3
d_gene: TRBD2
len: 16
j_gene: TRBJ2-7
CDR3aa: CASSQDGERGSYEQYF
CDR3nt: TGCGCCAGCAGCCAAGATGGGGAGCGGGGGTCCTACGAGCAGTACTTC

abundance: .
v_gene: TRBV5-6
d_gene: .
len: 15
j_gene: TRBJ1-4
CDR3aa: CASSFLLATNEKLFF
CDR3nt: TGTGCCAGCAGCTTCCTACTAGCAACTAATGAAAAACTGTTTTTT

abundance: few
v_gene: TRBV20-1
d_gene: TRBD2
len: 17
j_gene: TRBJ2-1
CDR3aa: CSAKTSGGRFSYNEQFF
CDR3nt: TGCAGTGCTAAGACTAGCGGGGGCAGATTCTCCTACAATGAGCAGTTCTTC

abundance: many
v_gene: TRBV11-2
d_gene: TRBD2
len: 16
j_gene: TRBJ2-3
CDR3aa: CASSLGLAGSTDTQYF
CDR3nt: TGTGCCAGCAGCCTGGGACTAGCGGGAAGCACAGATACGCAGTATTTT

abundance: many
v_gene: TRBV29-1
d_gene: TRBD2
len: 15
j_gene: TRBJ2-5
CDR3aa: CSVEGTSENQETQYF
CDR3nt: TGCAGCGTTGAGGGGACTAGCGAAAACCAAGAGACCCAGTACTTC

abundance: many
v_gene: TRBV28
d_gene: .
len: 12
j_gene: TRBJ1-1
CDR3aa: CASSLDGTEAFF
CDR3nt: TGTGCCAGCAGTTTAGATGGTACTGAAGCTTTCTTT

abundance: .
v_gene: TRBV4-1
d_gene: TRBD2
len: 16
j_gene: TRBJ2-7
CDR3aa: CASSQPGTSPSHEQYF
CDR3nt: TGCGCCAGCAGCCAGCCAGGGACTAGCCCCTCTCACGAGCAGTACTTC

abundance: .
v_gene: TRBV19
d_gene: .
len: 14
j_gene: TRBJ2-2
CDR3aa: CASSIGHNIGELFF
CDR3nt: TGTGCCAGTAGTATTGGGCATAACATCGGGGAGCTGTTTTTT

abundance: few
v_gene: TRBV4-3
d_gene: .
len: 15
j_gene: TRBJ1-1
CDR3aa: CASSQAPTENTEAFF
CDR3nt: TGCGCCAGCAGCCAAGCTCCCACAGAGAACACTGAAGCTTTCTTT

abundance: .
v_gene: TRBV2
d_gene: .
len: 15
j_gene: TRBJ1-1
CDR3aa: CASSEGVTVRTEAFF
CDR3nt: TGTGCCAGCAGTGAAGGAGTGACAGTACGCACTGAAGCTTTCTTT

abundance: .
v_gene: TRBV5-1
d_gene: TRBD2
len: 15
j_gene: TRBJ2-7
CDR3aa: CASSKTGTSPWEQYF
CDR3nt: TGCGCCAGCAGCAAAACCGGGACTAGCCCATGGGAGCAGTACTTC

abundance: few
v_gene: TRBV30
d_gene: .
len: 13
j_gene: TRBJ1-3
CDR3aa: CAWIRLSGNTIYF
CDR3nt: TGTGCCTGGATACGGCTCTCTGGAAACACCATATATTTT

abundance: many
v_gene: TRBV6-1
d_gene: .
len: 15
j_gene: TRBJ2-3
CDR3aa: CASSEPVASTDTQYF
CDR3nt: TGTGCCAGCAGTGAACCCGTGGCTAGCACAGATACGCAGTATTTT

abundance: few
v_gene: TRBV5-6
d_gene: .
len: 15
j_gene: TRBJ2-3
CDR3aa: CASSLARLAADTQYF
CDR3nt: TGTGCCAGCAGCTTGGCCAGGTTAGCGGCAGATACGCAGTATTTT

abundance: many
v_gene: TRBV7-9
d_gene: .
len: 12
j_gene: TRBJ1-1
CDR3aa: CASSSVPTEAFF
CDR3nt: TGTGCCAGCAGCTCCGTTCCCACTGAAGCTTTCTTT

abundance: .
v_gene: TRBV30
d_gene: .
len: 11
j_gene: TRBJ2-7
CDR3aa: CAWDSRGEQYF
CDR3nt: TGTGCCTGGGACAGTCGGGGGGAGCAGTACTTC

abundance: .
v_gene: TRBV6-8
d_gene: TRBD1
len: 15
j_gene: TRBJ2-1
CDR3aa: CASSHRDRGYNEQFF
CDR3nt: TGTGCCAGCAGCCACCGGGACAGGGGATACAATGAGCAGTTCTTC

abundance: few
v_gene: TRBV7-9
d_gene: TRBD1
len: 16
j_gene: TRBJ2-6
CDR3aa: CASSLGGGDWANVLTF
CDR3nt: TGTGCCAGCAGCTTAGGAGGGGGCGACTGGGCCAACGTCCTGACTTTC

abundance: .
v_gene: TRBV19
d_gene: .
len: 10
j_gene: TRBJ1-3
CDR3aa: CASRYDTIYF
CDR3nt: TGTGCCAGCCGTTACGACACCATATATTTT